The 25 T cell receptor beta chains below come from one sample, sequenced in a study of sequential checkpoint blockade in melanoma. Repertoires were generated with immunoSEQ multiplex PCR, while TCRdb's copy carries only in-frame clones and drops some. The table records 1,500 to 2,000 clones, 15% to 20% of them present only once. Treatment described: randomized to nivolumab then ipilimumab (arm A) or the reverse (arm B). Sequenced here: tumor tissue (inferred from file names), sampled from a patient given nivolumab and ipilimumab in sequence. All receptors come from a human donor with melanoma.

Many counts were recorded for this clone. This chain joins TRBV11-3 and TRBJ2-4; D is possibly TRBD1 (6 bases). The CDR3 extends over 14 amino acids. With 3 bases removed from V and 4 bases from J, the gap between germline ends came to 10 bases. CDR1 and CDR2 from the germline V gene are SGHNT and YENEEA. The CDR3 reads CASSFTGPKNIQYF. CDR3 bases: TGTGCCAGCAGCTTCACAGGGCCTAAAAACATTCAGTACTTC.

This clone was detected ten times or more. The rearrangement joins TRBV11-3 to TRBJ2-7, with 9 positions matching TRBD1. The CDR3 is 16 residues long. Germline V gene sequence: CDR1 SGHNT, CDR2 YENEEA. The J segment lost 6 bases and the V segment lost 1 base, leaving 10 bases of the junction unmatched. CDR3 in amino acids: CASSLGSGTGISEQYF. CDR3 DNA: TGTGCCAGCAGCTTAGGATCCGGGACAGGGATCAGCGAGCAGTACTTC.

This chain connects TRBV18 to TRBJ2-7, with D possibly matching TRBD2 (6 bases). Germline V gene lookup returns CDR1 KGHSH and CDR2 LQKENI. The CDR3 consists of 14 residues. V was shortened by 2 bases and J by 4 bases, with 12 bases between the two germline ends. The CDR3 spells CASSPGGVRYEQYF. For the CDR3, the DNA is TGTGCCAGCTCACCAGGAGGGGTAAGGTACGAGCAGTACTTC. Full variable domain (outside the CDR3, taken from reference TRBV18 and TRBJ2-7): NAGVMQNPRHLVRRRGQEARLRCSPMKGHSHVYWYRQLPEEGLKFMVYLQKENIIDESGMPKERFSAEFPKEGPSILRIQQVVRGDSAAYFCASSPGGVRYEQYFGPGTRLTVT.

A few counts support this clone. The J gene is TRBJ1-1, the V gene TRBV6-8; no clear D gene. Germline loops: CDR1 MNHGY, CDR2 SAAAGT. V was pared by 0 bases and J by 1 base, with 9 bases between. This CDR3 comprises 15 residues. The CDR3, as DNA: TGTGCCAGCAGTTACTCGAAAGGAGGGAACACTGAAGCTTTCTTT. Translating gives CASSYSKGGNTEAFF.

This clone was detected a few times. CDR3 amino acids: CASSPLSLSGGTFSSYNEQFF. The CDR3 coding sequence is TGTGCCAGCTCACCCTTATCATTGTCCGGAGGGACTTTCAGCTCCTACAATGAGCAGTTCTTC. The chain recombines TRBV18 with TRBJ2-1; TRBD2 is a possible D gene (6 bases). Germline lookup yields CDR1 KGHSH and CDR2 LQKENI. V lost 3 bases, J lost 0 bases, and 27 bases lay in between. The CDR3 length is 21 residues.

This clone was detected a few times. This rearrangement joins TRBV15 to TRBJ2-7; 11 positions match TRBD2. The CDR3 is made up of 15 amino acids. Trimming at V came to 4 bases and at J to 1 base, leaving 3 bases not matched to a gene. Germline assignment: CDR1 LNHNV and CDR2 YYDKDF (reference sequence). The CDR3 reads CATSIGLAGSYEQYF. DNA of the CDR3: TGTGCCACCAGCATAGGACTAGCGGGTTCCTACGAGCAGTACTTC.

This clone qualifies as medium-sized. The chain couples TRBV11-3 to TRBJ2-3, with D maybe TRBD2 (6 bases). The germline gives CDR1 SGHNT, CDR2 YENEEA. The CDR3 contains 14 residues. The V and J ends lost 3 bases and 6 bases respectively, with 13 bases between them. CDR3 protein: CASSLAAGPDTQYF. CDR3 coding DNA: TGTGCCAGCAGCTTGGCGGCGGGGCCGGATACGCAGTATTTT.

The chain joins TRBV29-1 to TRBJ1-1; a weak D match, TRBD1 (5 bases). The CDR3 consists of 12 residues. With 3 bases removed from V and 4 bases from J, the gap between germline ends came to 9 bases. The V gene's germline CDR1 is SQVTM and CDR2 ANQGSEA. The CDR3 sequence: CSVEKGTTEAFF. The CDR3, as DNA: TGCAGCGTTGAGAAGGGGACCACTGAAGCTTTCTTT.

This clone is medium-sized (0.01 to 0.1%) in the sample. V and J are TRBV9 and TRBJ1-1, with 10 nucleotides matching TRBD1. Germline lookup yields CDR1 SGDLS and CDR2 YYNGEE. This CDR3 spans 17 amino acids. Unmatched junction bases numbered 13, after V lost 3 bases and J lost 5 bases. The CDR3 sequence: CASSGDDRGLVYTEAFF. The CDR3 DNA is TGTGCCAGCAGCGGAGACGACAGGGGGCTCGTGTATACTGAAGCTTTCTTT.

The chain employs TRBV5-1 and TRBJ1-1; D is unresolved. The CDR3 consists of 14 residues. The V end lost 0 bases, the J end lost 7 bases, and 13 bases lay between the germline ends. Germline assignment: CDR1 SGHRS and CDR2 YFSETQ. For the CDR3, the DNA is TGCGCCAGCAGCTTGGGCCGGGCAGCCCTTGAAGCTTTCTTT. Protein: CASSLGRAALEAFF.

J is TRBJ2-4 and V is TRBV28; 8 bases are shared with TRBD2. V shed 2 bases and J 7 bases; nucleotides not matched to a gene: 4. Germline values: CDR1 MDHEN, CDR2 SYDVKM. The CDR3 extends over 14 amino acids. CDR3 bases: TGTGCCAGCAGTTTAAGCGGGGGTAGGAACATTCAGTACTTC. Protein product: CASSLSGGRNIQYF. Supplemented by reference TRBV28 and TRBJ2-4, the full variable domain reads DVKVTQSSRYLVKRTGEKVFLECVQDMDHENMFWYRQDPGLGLRLIYFSYDVKMKEKGDIPEGYSVSREKKERFSLILESASTNQTSMYLCASSLSGGRNIQYFGAGTRLSVL.

The chain has TRBV29-1 and TRBJ2-3; TRBD2 agrees at 16 bases. V lost 0 bases, J lost 6 bases, and 6 bases stayed unmatched. The CDR3 runs to 17 residues. The germline gives CDR1 SQVTM, CDR2 ANQGSEA. CDR3 DNA sequence: TGCAGCGTTGAAGATTTGGGACTAGCGGGGGGGCGGGATACGCAGTATTTT. The encoded protein is CSVEDLGLAGGRDTQYF.

The chain has TRBV29-1 and TRBJ2-6; D may be TRBD1 or TRBD2 (6 bases each). Germline V gene data show CDR1 as SQVTM and CDR2 as ANQGSEA. CDR3 size: 16 residues. Deletions cut 4 bases from V and 0 bases from J, with 13 bases between. This chain's CDR3 is CSVAAGHLSGANVLTF. In nucleotides, the CDR3 is TGCAGCGTTGCGGCGGGACACCTCTCTGGGGCCAACGTCCTGACTTTC.

The chain is built from TRBV23-1 and TRBJ1-2; D might be TRBD1 (6 bases). TRBV23-1 is filed as an ORF, its function uncertain. The V and J ends lost 10 bases and 8 bases respectively, with 26 bases between them. The CDR3 covers 15 residues. The CDR3, as DNA: TGCGCCACAGTTTCTAATATCGGGGGCCTGCGGGGCTACACCTTC. It is translated as CATVSNIGGLRGYTF.

This chain joins TRBV6-8 and TRBJ2-3, with TRBD1 matching over 7 bases. There are 14 residues in the CDR3. With V trimmed by 5 bases and J by 2 bases, 4 bases remained unmatched. CDR1 MNHGY and CDR2 SAAAGT come from the germline V gene. CDR3 amino acids: CASSLGTVTDTQYF. In DNA, the CDR3 is TGTGCCAGCAGTCTGGGGACAGTCACAGATACGCAGTATTTT.

Sample share makes this clone large. This chain uses TRBV28 with TRBJ2-7; 14 bases align to TRBD2. The ends lost 6 bases at V and 7 bases at J; junction bases unmatched: 5. Per germline, CDR1 MDHEN and CDR2 SYDVKM. The length of the CDR3 is 14 residues. For the CDR3, the DNA is TGTGCCAGCAGCCCCGGGACTAGCGGGGGAGAGCAGTACTTC. It yields the protein CASSPGTSGGEQYF.

There are a few counts of this clone. V and J are TRBV10-3 and TRBJ2-3; 8 bases match TRBD2. The CDR3 contains 13 residues. V was pared by 0 bases and J by 12 bases, with 5 bases of the junction left unmatched. CDR1 and CDR2 from the germline V gene are ENHRY and SYGVKD. Here the CDR3 DNA reads TGTGCCATCAGTGAGTCGACTAGCGCCCGCCAGTATTTT. Protein sequence: CAISESTSARQYF.

In its sample, this clone was seen a few times. The chain uses TRBV19 and TRBJ1-6; D is undetermined. This CDR3 is 16 amino acids long. Germline V gene data show CDR1 as LNHDA and CDR2 as SQIVND (reference sequence). The V end lost 3 bases, the J end lost 7 bases, and 16 bases lay between the germline ends. CDR3 protein: CASSIYPGHGNSPLHF. Written as DNA, the CDR3 is TGTGCCAGTAGTATTTACCCTGGGCACGGGAATTCACCCCTCCACTTT.

This clone was picked up a small number of times. The chain links TRBV9 to TRBJ1-2, with TRBD1 as a possible D gene (6 bases). The germline V gene encodes CDR1 SGDLS and CDR2 YYNGEE. The CDR3 totals 17 residues. V shed 5 bases and J shed 4 bases, with 24 bases lying between them. This CDR3 reads CASRNLGGGDRPYGYTF. For the CDR3, the DNA is TGTGCCAGCAGAAATCTTGGTGGGGGAGACAGGCCCTATGGCTACACCTTC.

The sample holds a few counts of this clone. The gene calls are TRBV28 and TRBJ2-7; D not resolved. Trimming removed 6 bases from V and 6 bases from J, with 15 bases in between. Per germline, CDR1 MDHEN and CDR2 SYDVKM. This CDR3 comprises 13 residues. The CDR3, as DNA: TGTGCCAGCAGCCACCTTGACAAGGGCGAGCAGTACTTC. Protein sequence: CASSHLDKGEQYF.

This rearrangement joins TRBV28 to TRBJ1-2, with a tentative D call TRBD1 (5 bases). Trimming took off 3 bases at V and 8 bases at J, with 25 bases between the two ends. From germline, CDR1 is MDHEN and CDR2 SYDVKM. The CDR3 is made up of 17 amino acids. CDR3 sequence: CASSFSADEGERGGYTF. The CDR3 DNA reads as TGTGCCAGCAGTTTCTCCGCGGACGAGGGAGAACGGGGCGGCTACACCTTC.

V gene TRBV19 combines with J gene TRBJ1-1; D call uncertain. Germline-derived CDR1 and CDR2 are LNHDA and SQIVND (reference sequence). V shed 8 bases and J shed 2 bases, with 18 bases lying between them. The CDR3 has 15 residues. Written as DNA, the CDR3 is TGTGCCAGTTGTTCCCTGGGCAGCTTTAACACTGAAGCTTTCTTT. Translating it yields CASCSLGSFNTEAFF.

The V gene is TRBV10-2, the J gene TRBJ2-5; 12 bases agree with TRBD2. J was trimmed by 5 bases and V by 7 bases; bases with no gene match: 11. The length of the CDR3 is 16 residues. Germline V gene data show CDR1 as WSHSY and CDR2 as SAAADI. Here the CDR3 DNA reads TGCGCCAGCACTAACCCGACTAGCGGGGGATTTGAGACCCAGTACTTC. This translates into CASTNPTSGGFETQYF.

The J gene is TRBJ2-7, the V gene TRBV19; 13 nucleotides agree with TRBD2. The CDR3 loop spans 17 amino acids. The V gene end was trimmed by 6 bases and the J gene end by 4 bases; junction bases not matched to a gene: 12. Germline lookup yields CDR1 LNHDA and CDR2 SQIVND (reference sequence). The CDR3 coding sequence is TGTGCCAGTAGGAGGTCTACTAGCGGGGGGGCTCTATACGAGCAGTACTTC. This translates into CASRRSTSGGALYEQYF.

In this sample, this clone turned up a few times. The chain employs TRBV28 and TRBJ1-4; 9 nucleotides match TRBD1. The germline CDR1 and CDR2 sequences are MDHEN and SYDVKM. The CDR3 sequence is 18 residues long. J gave up 2 bases and V 6 bases, and 13 bases lay outside the gene matches. The CDR3 reads CASRNPGTGYPTNEKLFF. The CDR3 nucleotides read TGTGCCAGCAGAAACCCTGGGACAGGGTATCCGACTAATGAAAAACTGTTTTTT. Combining the CDR3 with reference TRBV28 and TRBJ1-4 gives the whole variable domain DVKVTQSSRYLVKRTGEKVFLECVQDMDHENMFWYRQDPGLGLRLIYFSYDVKMKEKGDIPEGYSVSREKKERFSLILESASTNQTSMYLCASRNPGTGYPTNEKLFFGSGTQLSVL.